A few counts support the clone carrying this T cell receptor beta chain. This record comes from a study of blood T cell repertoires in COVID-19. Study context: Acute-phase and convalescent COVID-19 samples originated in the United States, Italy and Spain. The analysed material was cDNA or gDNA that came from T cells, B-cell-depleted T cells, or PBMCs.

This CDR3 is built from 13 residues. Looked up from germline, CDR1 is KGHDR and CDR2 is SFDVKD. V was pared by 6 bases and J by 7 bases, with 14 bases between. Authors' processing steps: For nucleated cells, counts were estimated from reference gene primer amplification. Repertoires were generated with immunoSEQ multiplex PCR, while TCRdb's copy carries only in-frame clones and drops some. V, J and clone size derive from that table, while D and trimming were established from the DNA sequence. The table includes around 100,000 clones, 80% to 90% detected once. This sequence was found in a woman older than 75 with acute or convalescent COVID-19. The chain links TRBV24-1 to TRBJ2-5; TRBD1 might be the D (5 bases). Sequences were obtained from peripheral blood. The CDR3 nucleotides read TGTGCCACCAGTAAAAGGGGCCAGCGGACCCAGTACTTC. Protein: CATSKRGQRTQYF.